These T cell receptor beta chains were read from a single sample in a study of T cell changes during pregnancy in multiple sclerosis. The repertoire was sequenced with immunoSEQ multiplex PCR; TCRdb's copy has only in-frame clones and lacks some. This sample yields tens of thousands of clones, of which 80% to 95% are seen a single time; about 2% belongs to the top ten. The sequences come from peripheral blood, collected after pregnancy. These TCRs come from a female donor with multiple sclerosis, enrolled in a pregnancy study. CDR3s include the opening cysteine and the closing phenylalanine or tryptophan. A D gene is named only where the DNA matches it firmly. The size entry is marked missing in some rows and otherwise reads once, few, many or a size class.

TRBD2 . TRBJ2-5 TRBV9 TGTGCCAGCAGCGCCCCGACTAGCGGGGGGCCACAAGAGACCCAGTACTTC CASSAPTSGGPQETQYF
. . TRBJ1-1 TRBV5-1 TGCGCCAGCAGCTTGGACGGACACTCGAACACTGAAGCTTTCTTT CASSLDGHSNTEAFF
TRBD2 . TRBJ2-1 TRBV29-1 TGCAGCGTTGAAGATGGAGGACTAGCGGGGAACAATGAGCAGTTCTTC CSVEDGGLAGNNEQFF
. . TRBJ1-5 TRBV28 TGTGCCAGCAGCACCCGGTGGGGGCCCGCCAATCAGCCCCAGCATTTT CASSTRWGPANQPQHF
. . TRBJ2-6 TRBV7-3 TGTGCCAGCAGCTTAACGGGGGGCTCTGGGGCCAACGTCCTGACTTTC CASSLTGGSGANVLTF
TRBD1 . TRBJ2-7 TRBV6-5 TGTGCCAGCAGGCTTAACAGGGGTCGTCGGGGTGAGCAGTACTTC CASRLNRGRRGEQYF
TRBD1 . TRBJ1-1 TRBV2 TGTGCCAGCAGTTATACGGGACAGGACACTGAAGCTTTCTTT CASSYTGQDTEAFF
. . TRBJ1-3 TRBV5-6 TGTGCCAGCAGCTTTTTCTCAGGCTCTGGAAACACCATATATTTT CASSFFSGSGNTIYF
TRBD2 . TRBJ2-7 TRBV5-4 TGTGCTGCGGGGGACTACGAGCAGTACTTC CAAGDYEQYF
TRBD1 . TRBJ1-3 TRBV6-6 TGTGCCAGCAGTAAAACAGGGGTATCTGGAAACACCATATATTTT CASSKTGVSGNTIYF
. . TRBJ1-2 TRBV7-9 TGTGCCAGCAGCTTCGGGGGGGCGGAAGCTAACTATGGCTACACCTTC CASSFGGAEANYGYTF
TRBD1 few TRBJ2-7 TRBV5-1 TGCGCCAGCAGGGAACAGGGGAGCTCCTACGAGCAGTACTTC CASREQGSSYEQYF
. . TRBJ2-3 TRBV7-3 TGTGCCAGCAGCCGAGACACAGATACGCAGTATTTT CASSRDTDTQYF
. . TRBJ2-2 TRBV10-3 TGTGCCACGAAACAGGAGACGAACACCGGGGAGCTGTTTTTT CATKQETNTGELFF
TRBD2 . TRBJ2-3 TRBV11-2 TGTGCCAGCAGCTTAGAGGGTAGCGGGAGATCAGATACGCAGTATTTT CASSLEGSGRSDTQYF
TRBD2 . TRBJ2-5 TRBV4-1 TGCGCCAGCAGCCACGCCGGGAGGGAAGCTAGCGGCCAAGAGACCCAGTACTTC CASSHAGREASGQETQYF
. . TRBJ1-1 TRBV27 TGTGCCAGCAGGACAGGAAACACTGAAGCTTTCTTT CASRTGNTEAFF
. . TRBJ2-5 TRBV5-1 TGCGCCAGCAGCCGCGCGGGACAGGGGGGACTAGCGAGCCAGTACTTC CASSRAGQGGLASQYF
. . TRBJ1-1 TRBV19 TGTGCCAGTAATAAAGGACAGTCCTACACTGAAGCTTTCTTT CASNKGQSYTEAFF
. . TRBJ1-3 TRBV6-5 TGTGCCAGCAGTTTTGACAGCTCTGGAAACACCATATATTTT CASSFDSSGNTIYF
. . TRBJ2-7 TRBV4-3 TGCGCCAGCAGCCAAGGGCAGGGGACCGAGCAGTACTTC CASSQGQGTEQYF
TRBD1 . TRBJ1-2 TRBV4-3 TGCGCCAGCAGCCAAGAAAGGACAGGGCACTATGGCTACACCTTC CASSQERTGHYGYTF
TRBD2 . TRBJ2-7 TRBV7-2 TGTGCCAGCAGCTTAGGACTAGCGGGACTTTACGAGCAGTACTTC CASSLGLAGLYEQYF